The entry below gives a single T cell receptor beta chain sequence along with its context. Its antigen is unknown. Qualities for individual bases were not recorded, and no much larger clone is one base off. This sample was taken from a study of T cell clones after liver transplantation (dated by TCRdb to between 2019 and 2020). As for the study more broadly: The samples were obtained from ITN030ST, a randomized trial that attempted immunosuppression withdrawal within 2 years after liver transplantation. After a pre-transplant mixed lymphocyte reaction, TCRbeta sequencing was used to pinpoint donor-reactive T cell clones, which were subsequently tracked in post-transplant blood. As an antigen-independent comparator for donor-reactive sequences, third party-reactive TCRbeta sequences were also identified from pre-transplant MLRs. Three of the eight recipients were HCV-positive; the others were transplanted for non-autoimmune, non-viral indications. The subjects received no induction therapy and were kept on standard immunosuppression until randomization at 12-24 months post-transplant. Tolerance was defined as complete withdrawal of immunosuppression for at least one year without a rise in liver enzymes beyond twice the upper limit of normal. Blood samples were collected pre-transplant, then pre-randomization ahead of withdrawal, and finally post-randomization once withdrawal had either been completed or failed. The studied cohort comprised 8 liver transplant recipients, 3 classified as tolerant and 5 as non-tolerant. What the authors observed across the whole study: Because allograft tissue specimens were not available, migration of donor-reactive T cells into the graft, rather than deletion, may have occurred. Low numbers of available donor cells limited the measurable donor-reactive repertoire in two subjects. When repertoire turnover was accounted for, significantly reduced detection of donor-reactive sequences was found in 7 of 8 subjects for CD4 and in 8 of 8 subjects for CD8. Circulating donor-reactive CD4 TCRbeta sequences fell significantly post-transplant in 5 of 8 subjects, irrespective of tolerance or HCV status. Conclusions were preliminary, limited by small, heterogeneous patient numbers and non-standardized post-transplant time points. Donor-reactive sequences declined more than third party-reactive ones, suggesting partial antigen-specific deletion unrelated to withdrawal success.

Unstimulated PBMCs, after thawing, were stained for CD3, CD4 and CD8 and then FACS-sorted into CD3+CD4+ and CD3+CD8+ populations. All 8 studied subjects were randomized to immunosuppression withdrawal. Genomic DNA was isolated with the Qiagen DNeasy Blood and Tissue Kit. High-throughput TCRbeta CDR3 sequencing of frozen genomic DNA was performed by immunoSEQ, with PCR amplification, mapping, bias correction and internal controls included. Per the original workflow: Only productive rearrangements were retained, and each unique TCRbeta sequence was defined by its CDR3 nucleotide sequence together with its V and J gene. Donor-reactive sequences required at least 5-fold expansion in CFSE-low cells versus unstimulated pre-transplant cells and at least 0.01% frequency. Minimum frequency thresholds were set for each subject based on the unstimulated sample with the lowest template count, ensuring at least 90% detection power. Jensen-Shannon divergence between the top 1000 TCRbeta sequences post-transplant and pre-transplant was used to measure repertoire turnover. Two-sided Fisher's exact tests were used to test for changes in how often donor-reactive sequences were detected. TCRdb re-hosts the immuneACCESS table, in-frame sequences only. Its copies lack some clones; in the studies checked, an unresolved V gene accounts for under half of them, and the cause for the rest is not known. From that table come the V and J calls and clone size; the DNA was used to work out D and trimming. The sample table records about 50,000 clones; roughly 74% of these occur just once. Jointly, the top ten make up over 9.5% of the sample.

This sequence was found in a human patient who received a liver transplant. After transplantation, some T cells may belong to the graft donor instead of the recipient. The sequenced sample was CD4+ T cells from blood, obtained around 52 months after liver transplant.

The CDR3: CASSISGDSNQPQHF. The nucleotides are TGTGCCAGTAGTATTTCGGGTGATAGCAATCAGCCCCAGCATTTT. In this chain, TRBV19 is recombined with TRBJ1-5, with the identity of the D gene unclear. CDR1 and CDR2 (LNHDA, SQIVND) derive from the germline V gene (reference sequence). Between the V and J ends, shortened by 3 bases and 0 bases respectively, the junction contains 9 bases. The CDR3, from cysteine to phenylalanine, totals 15 residues. Only CDR3 DNA is held: 45 bases, read in frame from base 1.